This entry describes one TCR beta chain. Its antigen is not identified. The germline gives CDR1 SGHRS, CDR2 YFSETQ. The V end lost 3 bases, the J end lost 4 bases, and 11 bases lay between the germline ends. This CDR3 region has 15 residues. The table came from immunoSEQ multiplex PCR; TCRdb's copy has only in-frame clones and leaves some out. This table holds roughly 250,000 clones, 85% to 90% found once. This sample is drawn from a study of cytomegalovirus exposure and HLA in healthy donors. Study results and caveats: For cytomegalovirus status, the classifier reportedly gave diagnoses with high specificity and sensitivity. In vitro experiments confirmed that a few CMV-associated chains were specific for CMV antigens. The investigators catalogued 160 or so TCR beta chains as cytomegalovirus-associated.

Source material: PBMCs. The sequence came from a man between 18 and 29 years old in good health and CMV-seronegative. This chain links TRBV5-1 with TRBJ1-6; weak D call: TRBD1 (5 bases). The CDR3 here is CASSSLGGYNSPLHF. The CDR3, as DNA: TGCGCCAGCAGCTCCTTGGGGGGGTATAATTCACCCCTCCACTTT.